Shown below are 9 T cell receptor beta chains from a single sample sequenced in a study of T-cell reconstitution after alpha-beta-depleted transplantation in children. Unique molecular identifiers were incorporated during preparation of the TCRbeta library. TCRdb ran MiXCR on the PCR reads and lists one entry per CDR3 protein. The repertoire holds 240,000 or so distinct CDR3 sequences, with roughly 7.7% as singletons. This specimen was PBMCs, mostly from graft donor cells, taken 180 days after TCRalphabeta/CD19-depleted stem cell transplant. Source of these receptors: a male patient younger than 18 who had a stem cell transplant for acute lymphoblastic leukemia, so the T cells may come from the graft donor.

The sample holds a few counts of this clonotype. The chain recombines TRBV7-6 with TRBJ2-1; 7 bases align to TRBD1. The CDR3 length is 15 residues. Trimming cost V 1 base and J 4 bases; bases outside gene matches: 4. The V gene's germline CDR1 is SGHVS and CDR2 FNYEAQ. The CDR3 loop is CASSLGDSPYNEQFF. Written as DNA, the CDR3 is TGTGCCAGCAGCTTAGGGGACAGCCCTTACAATGAGCAGTTCTTC.

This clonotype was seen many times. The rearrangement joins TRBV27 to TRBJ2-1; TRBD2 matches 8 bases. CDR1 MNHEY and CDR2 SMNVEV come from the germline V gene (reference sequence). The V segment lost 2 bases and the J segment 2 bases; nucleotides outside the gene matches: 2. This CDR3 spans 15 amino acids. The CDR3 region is CASSLHGRAYNEQFF. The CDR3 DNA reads TGTGCCAGCAGTTTACACGGGAGGGCCTACAATGAGCAGTTCTTC.

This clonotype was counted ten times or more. CDR3: CASSSRLAGEYEQYF. The CDR3, as DNA: TGTGCCAGCAGCTCCCGACTAGCGGGAGAATACGAGCAGTACTTC. This chain links TRBV7-2 with TRBJ2-7, with 12 bases identical to TRBD2. With V trimmed by 4 bases and J by 4 bases, 5 bases remained unmatched. This CDR3 has 15 residues. Germline V gives CDR1 SGHTA, CDR2 FQGNSA.

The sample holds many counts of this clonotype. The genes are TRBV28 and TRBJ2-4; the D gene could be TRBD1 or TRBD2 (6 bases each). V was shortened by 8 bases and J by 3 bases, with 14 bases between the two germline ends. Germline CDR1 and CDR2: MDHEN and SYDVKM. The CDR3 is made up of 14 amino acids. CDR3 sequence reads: CASRGGHFKNIQYF. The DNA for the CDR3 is TGTGCCAGCCGAGGGGGGCATTTCAAAAACATTCAGTACTTC. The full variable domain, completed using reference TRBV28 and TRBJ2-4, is DVKVTQSSRYLVKRTGEKVFLECVQDMDHENMFWYRQDPGLGLRLIYFSYDVKMKEKGDIPEGYSVSREKKERFSLILESASTNQTSMYLCASRGGHFKNIQYFGAGTRLSVL.

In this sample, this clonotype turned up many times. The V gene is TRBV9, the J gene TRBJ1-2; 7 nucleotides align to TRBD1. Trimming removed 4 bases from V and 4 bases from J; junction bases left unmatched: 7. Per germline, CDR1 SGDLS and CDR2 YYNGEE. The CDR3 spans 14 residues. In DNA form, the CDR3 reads TGTGCCAGCAGCCAGGGGGGGGCTCGCTATGGCTACACCTTC. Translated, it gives CASSQGGARYGYTF.

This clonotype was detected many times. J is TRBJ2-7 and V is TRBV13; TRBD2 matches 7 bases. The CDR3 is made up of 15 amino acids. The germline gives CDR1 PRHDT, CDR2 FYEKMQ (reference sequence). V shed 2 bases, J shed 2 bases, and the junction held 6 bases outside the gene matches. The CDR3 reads CASSLRAGLAYEQYF. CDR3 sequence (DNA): TGTGCCAGCAGCTTACGGGCAGGACTAGCCTACGAGCAGTACTTC.

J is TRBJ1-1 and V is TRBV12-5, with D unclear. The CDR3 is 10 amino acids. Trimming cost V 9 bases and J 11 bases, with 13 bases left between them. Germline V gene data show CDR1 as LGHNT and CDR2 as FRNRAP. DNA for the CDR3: TGTGCTAGCTGGGGAATGGCGGCTTTCTTT. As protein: CASWGMAAFF.

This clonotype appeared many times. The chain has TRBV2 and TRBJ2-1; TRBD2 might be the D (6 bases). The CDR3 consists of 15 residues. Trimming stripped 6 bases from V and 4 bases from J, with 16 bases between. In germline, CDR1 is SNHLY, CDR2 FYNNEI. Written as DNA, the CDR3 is TGTGCCAGCAGCCCCCCCGGGACTGCATACAATGAGCAGTTCTTC. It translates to CASSPPGTAYNEQFF.

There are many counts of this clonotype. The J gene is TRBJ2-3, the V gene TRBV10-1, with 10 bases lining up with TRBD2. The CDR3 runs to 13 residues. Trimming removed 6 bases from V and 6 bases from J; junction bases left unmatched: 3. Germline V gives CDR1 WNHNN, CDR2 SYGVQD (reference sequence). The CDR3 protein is CASRPSGSDTQYF. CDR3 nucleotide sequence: TGCGCCAGCAGGCCTAGCGGGAGTGATACGCAGTATTTT.